This is a list of T cell receptor beta chains from one sample in a study of CD8+ T cells in alopecia areata. The data were produced by immunoSEQ multiplex PCR, yet TCRdb's version contains in-frame clones alone and is incomplete. Found here are under 150,000 clones, about four fifths of them singletons; the top ten hold roughly 25%. Sequencing was performed on CD8+ T cells sorted from blood, taken at week 4, from a patient treated with tofacitinib. Source of these receptors: a human donor with alopecia areata. CDR3s include the opening cysteine and the closing phenylalanine or tryptophan. Each record gives: CDR3 protein, CDR3 length, V gene, J gene.

CDR3: CASSLFGQGVYQETQYF
length: 17
V: TRBV7-9
J: TRBJ2-5

CDR3: CASTAGGNTEAFF
length: 13
V: TRBV19
J: TRBJ1-1

CDR3: CASSPMDRATYEQYF
length: 15
V: TRBV18
J: TRBJ2-7

CDR3: CASSLTGTWGAKNIQYF
length: 17
V: TRBV7-9
J: TRBJ2-4

CDR3: CASSVGIGSYNEQFF
length: 15
V: TRBV25-1
J: TRBJ2-1

CDR3: CATSRDRLSQETQYF
length: 15
V: TRBV15
J: TRBJ2-5

CDR3: CASSYGGVNEQYF
length: 13
V: TRBV6-5
J: TRBJ2-7

CDR3: CASSPANTGELFF
length: 13
V: TRBV27
J: TRBJ2-2

CDR3: CASSLATGGLYNEQFF
length: 16
V: TRBV5-1
J: TRBJ2-1

CDR3: CASSLVNTGQYEQYF
length: 15
V: TRBV11-2
J: TRBJ2-7

CDR3: CASSPFSGGAYNEQFF
length: 16
V: TRBV7-6
J: TRBJ2-1

CDR3: CASSARGENTEAFF
length: 14
V: TRBV7-6
J: TRBJ1-1

CDR3: CASSPTGQKNTEAFF
length: 15
V: TRBV7-9
J: TRBJ1-1

CDR3: CAWSPPFRESSYEQYF
length: 16
V: TRBV30
J: TRBJ2-7

CDR3: CASSEGLGGYYGYTF
length: 15
V: TRBV2
J: TRBJ1-2

CDR3: CASTLASLRNEQFF
length: 14
V: TRBV13
J: TRBJ2-1

CDR3: CASSPYRLNTEAFF
length: 14
V: TRBV14
J: TRBJ1-1

CDR3: CASSQEGKGFSYEQYF
length: 16
V: TRBV4-2
J: TRBJ2-7

CDR3: CASLAKGYNEQFF
length: 13
V: TRBV7-9
J: TRBJ2-1

CDR3: CASTMGQGTREQYF
length: 14
V: TRBV2
J: TRBJ2-7

CDR3: CATSRDRSGTGAGNTIYF
length: 18
V: TRBV15
J: TRBJ1-3

CDR3: CASGVTGELFF
length: 11
V: TRBV21-1
J: TRBJ2-2

CDR3: CSVEEGRVGEQFF
length: 13
V: TRBV29-1
J: TRBJ2-1

CDR3: CASSPGTSGGAPHNEQFF
length: 18
V: TRBV7-2
J: TRBJ2-1

CDR3: CASSLGRADGYTF
length: 13
V: TRBV27
J: TRBJ1-2

CDR3: CASSPFSGELFF
length: 12
V: TRBV4-1
J: TRBJ2-2

CDR3: CASSLSSGGYPRYNEQFF
length: 18
V: TRBV27
J: TRBJ2-1

CDR3: CASSSGSGQGRYNEQFF
length: 17
V: TRBV27
J: TRBJ2-1

CDR3: CSVVWAIGSRDGYTF
length: 15
V: TRBV29-1
J: TRBJ1-2

CDR3: CAWSGTSGGYNEQFF
length: 15
V: TRBV30
J: TRBJ2-1

CDR3: CASSPDPGQGIFGYTF
length: 16
V: TRBV7-9
J: TRBJ1-2

CDR3: CASRLGGSSPYEQYF
length: 15
V: TRBV27
J: TRBJ2-7

CDR3: CASSPGGNTEAFF
length: 13
V: TRBV27
J: TRBJ1-1

CDR3: CSVLRGQGGGYEQYF
length: 15
V: TRBV29-1
J: TRBJ2-7

CDR3: CASSFETGELFF
length: 12
V: TRBV7-9
J: TRBJ2-2

CDR3: CASSLTGVGYTF
length: 12
V: TRBV5-1
J: TRBJ1-2

CDR3: CSTRTGMSGYTF
length: 12
V: TRBV29-1
J: TRBJ1-2

CDR3: CASSYSANPRDIQYF
length: 15
V: TRBV6-6
J: TRBJ2-4

CDR3: CASSIAVGNEQFF
length: 13
V: TRBV19
J: TRBJ2-1

CDR3: CASSASGETDTQYF
length: 14
V: TRBV9
J: TRBJ2-3

CDR3: CASSVEGLAGTDTQYF
length: 16
V: TRBV9
J: TRBJ2-3

CDR3: CASSPEPGLANYEQYF
length: 16
V: TRBV7-6
J: TRBJ2-7

CDR3: CAWSENSGNTIYF
length: 13
V: TRBV30
J: TRBJ1-3

CDR3: CSVIAGVSYNEQFF
length: 14
V: TRBV29-1
J: TRBJ2-1

CDR3: CASSLRDSYEQYF
length: 13
V: TRBV14
J: TRBJ2-7

CDR3: CASSPLADSTDTQYF
length: 15
V: TRBV9
J: TRBJ2-3

CDR3: CASSTDRYKETQYF
length: 14
V: TRBV13
J: TRBJ2-5

CDR3: CASSPPTWEGSYEQYF
length: 16
V: TRBV11-3
J: TRBJ2-7

CDR3: CANTNSPDKAETQYF
length: 15
V: TRBV6-5
J: TRBJ2-5

CDR3: CASSEYMTAQETQYF
length: 15
V: TRBV25-1
J: TRBJ2-5

CDR3: CASRPHPPDSWCQAFF
length: 16
V: TRBV5-6
J: TRBJ1-1